This is a list of T cell receptor beta chains from one sample in a study of blood T cells in healthy people across ages. TCRdb recomputed calls from the 5' RACE reads with MiXCR, one row per CDR3 protein. The sample records fewer than 800,000 distinct CDR3 sequences, 20% to 25% being singletons. The data were also submitted as part of a second study, on T cells of mothers and their children.

Material: blood. The receptors were gathered from a boy aged 10-17 years in good health. Each CDR3 is given with its conserved first and last residue. The D gene is left open where the match is weak. Size tells how often a clone was seen (once, few, many) or the class of an expanded clone, and some rows leave it out.

V gene	D gene	J gene	clone size	CDR3 protein	CDR3 DNA
TRBV28	NA	TRBJ2-2	few	CASISGTNTGELFF	TGTGCCAGCATTTCCGGGACCAACACCGGGGAGCTGTTTTTT
TRBV14	NA	TRBJ2-7	NA	CASSQWRQGGEQYF	TGTGCCAGCAGCCAATGGAGGCAGGGAGGCGAGCAGTACTTC
TRBV7-9	NA	TRBJ1-5	few	CASSLDIGNQPQHF	TGTGCCAGCAGCTTGGATATCGGCAATCAGCCCCAGCATTTT
TRBV3-1	NA	TRBJ2-5	few	CASSQDHETQYF	TGTGCCAGCAGCCAAGATCACGAGACCCAGTACTTC
TRBV12-3/TRBV12-4	NA	TRBJ1-5	few	CASSLDSPNQPQHF	TGTGCCAGCAGTTTGGACAGCCCCAATCAGCCCCAGCATTTT
TRBV28	NA	TRBJ2-2	few	CASSLRGPGGRTRELFF	TGTGCCAGCAGTTTAAGGGGGCCCGGGGGCCGAACCAGGGAGCTGTTTTTT
TRBV6-5	NA	TRBJ2-1	few	CASSSGRSGEQFF	TGTGCCAGCAGTTCCGGGAGATCTGGTGAGCAGTTCTTC
TRBV20-1	NA	TRBJ2-1	few	CSASYGEQFF	TGCAGTGCTAGCTACGGTGAGCAGTTCTTC
TRBV29-1	NA	TRBJ1-4	few	CSVWDGATNEKLFF	TGCAGCGTGTGGGACGGCGCAACTAATGAAAAATTGTTTTTT
TRBV7-3	NA	TRBJ2-4	few	CASSSYPAGTLAKNIQYF	TGTGCCAGCAGCTCATATCCTGCCGGGACACTAGCCAAAAACATTCAGTACTTC
TRBV29-1	NA	TRBJ1-1	NA	CSVAQGWGTEAFF	TGCAGCGTGGCACAGGGTTGGGGCACTGAAGCTTTCTTT
TRBV5-1	TRBD2	TRBJ2-7	NA	CASSEGPSGSYEQYF	TGCGCCAGCAGCGAAGGCCCTAGCGGCTCCTACGAGCAGTACTTC
TRBV9	TRBD2	TRBJ2-1	many	CASSGVGLAGEHEQFF	TGTGCCAGCAGCGGCGTTGGACTAGCGGGAGAACATGAGCAGTTCTTC
TRBV15	NA	TRBJ1-2	NA	CATSRDSGSGGYTF	TGTGCCACCAGCAGAGATTCAGGGAGCGGTGGCTACACCTTC
TRBV11-2	NA	TRBJ2-3	few	CASSLDFWGAKPSDTQYF	TGTGCCAGCAGCTTAGATTTCTGGGGGGCTAAGCCGTCAGATACGCAGTATTTT
TRBV29-1	NA	TRBJ2-7	few	CSVEREQYF	TGCAGCGTTGAACGCGAGCAGTACTTC
TRBV20-1	NA	TRBJ2-7	NA	CSPTRDEGYEQYF	TGCAGTCCGACGCGAGACGAGGGCTACGAGCAGTACTTC
TRBV25-1	NA	TRBJ2-5	few	CASSEEGLSETQYF	TGTGCCAGCAGTGAAGAAGGTCTCTCAGAGACCCAGTACTTC
TRBV4-2	NA	TRBJ2-1	NA	CASSQDPGRLNNEQFF	TGTGCCAGCAGCCAAGACCCGGGACGGCTAAACAATGAGCAGTTCTTC
TRBV7-3	TRBD2	TRBJ2-5	few	CASSMLAGETQYF	TGTGCCAGCAGCATGCTAGCGGGAGAGACCCAGTACTTC
TRBV29-1	NA	TRBJ2-5	few	CSVESRGETQYF	TGCAGCGTCGAGAGCAGAGGGGAGACCCAGTACTTC
TRBV6-2/TRBV6-3	TRBD2	TRBJ2-1	NA	CASSRLAGGPDEQFF	TGTGCCAGCAGTCGACTAGCGGGGGGGCCAGATGAGCAGTTCTTC
TRBV29-1	NA	TRBJ1-2	few	CSVETHYGYTF	TGCAGCGTTGAAACACACTATGGCTACACCTTC
TRBV28	NA	TRBJ2-2	few	CASCLGGKTGELFF	TGTGCCAGCTGTTTAGGAGGGAAAACCGGGGAGCTGTTTTTT
TRBV13	NA	TRBJ2-1	few	CASSSWGSPNEQFF	TGTGCCAGCAGCTCCTGGGGGAGCCCTAATGAGCAGTTCTTC
TRBV4-1	NA	TRBJ2-5	NA	CASSHQKLSTETQYF	TGCGCCAGCAGCCACCAGAAGCTCAGCACGGAGACCCAGTACTTC
TRBV2	TRBD2	TRBJ2-1	NA	CASSETSGGTEQFF	TGTGCCAGCAGCGAAACTAGCGGGGGGACTGAGCAGTTCTTC
TRBV3-1	NA	TRBJ1-1	NA	CASSQGGAPGAFF	TGTGCCAGCAGCCAAGGGGGGGCTCCGGGGGCTTTCTTT
TRBV7-2	TRBD2	TRBJ2-5	NA	CASSFLAGIQETQYF	TGTGCCAGCAGCTTCCTAGCGGGGATACAAGAGACCCAGTACTTC
TRBV12-3/TRBV12-4	NA	TRBJ2-5	few	CASSSGDPEAQYF	TGTGCCAGCAGTTCAGGGGATCCGGAGGCCCAGTACTTC
TRBV6-5	TRBD1	TRBJ2-5	NA	CASSIPGQGAGETQYF	TGTGCCAGCAGTATTCCCGGACAGGGGGCGGGAGAGACCCAGTACTTC
TRBV7-9	TRBD2	TRBJ2-1	few	CASSPPGLNSYNEQFF	TGTGCCAGCAGCCCCCCGGGACTAAACTCCTACAATGAGCAGTTCTTC
TRBV7-6	NA	TRBJ2-2	few	CASSTRLAGELFF	TGTGCCAGCAGCACCCGTCTCGCCGGGGAGCTGTTTTTT
TRBV10-3	TRBD1	TRBJ2-7	NA	CAICRTGHYEQYF	TGTGCCATCTGTAGGACAGGGCACTACGAGCAGTACTTC
TRBV20-1	NA	TRBJ2-7	NA	CSASLTMNEQYF	TGCAGTGCTAGTTTGACAATGAACGAGCAGTACTTC
TRBV9	NA	TRBJ2-2	NA	CASSPTVWHTGELFF	TGTGCCAGCAGCCCCACAGTATGGCACACCGGGGAGCTGTTTTTT